This T cell receptor (beta chain) appears in the sequencing data of a study of blood T cell repertoires in COVID-19 (dated by TCRdb to the early 2020s). General notes on the study: The collaborator samples originated in the United States, Italy and Spain and spanned the acute and convalescent phases of COVID-19. The prospective study material was composed of cDNA or gDNA derived from T cells, B-cell-depleted T cells, or PBMCs. Samples came from the ongoing ImmuneRACE study (first 160 participants) plus 1,254 subjects from 6 global collaborators. The repertoires were made available in a free public database intended to serve as a resource for research on the immune response to SARS-CoV-2. Where HLA class I and class II types were available, the types were taken from metadata supplied by the sample provider, not from assay-based typing. Deeply sampled blood TCRbeta repertoires from subjects exposed to, actively infected with, or recovered from COVID-19 were included in the dataset. Sample metadata almost always included a de-identified subject ID, COVID-19 status, age in years and sex. Broad study findings and their caveats: The amount of clinical and demographic metadata varied by source and participant and was provided uncurated.

Based on the germline V gene, the CDR1 and CDR2 sequences are SGHTA and FQGNSA. The germline ends are 10 bases apart after V is trimmed by 1 base and J by 6 bases. Measured from the cysteine to the phenylalanine, the CDR3 is 14 residues long. Only CDR3 DNA remains: 42 bases, in frame from the first base. The collaborating institutions used their own protocols to collect whole blood in K2EDTA tubes. Collaborator samples were shipped for TCRbeta analysis as frozen whole blood, isolated PBMCs, or DNA extracted from either sample type. On this clone: Which antigen it targets is not known. Base qualities were left out, and no much larger clone turns up one base away.

TCRbeta CDR3 regions were amplified from genomic DNA by means of the immunoSEQ Assay, a bias-controlled multiplex PCR. Per the authors' processing: The number of nucleated cells in each sample was estimated from the amplification of reference gene primers within the assay. To quantify the absolute abundance of each unique TCRbeta CDR3 rearrangement, sequence reads were collapsed and filtered. Productive Simpson clonality was computed per sample as the square root of Simpson's diversity index over productive rearrangements. The clones in this table, taken by TCRdb from immuneACCESS, are in-frame only. Not every clone is retained; where verified, under half of the shortfall comes from an unresolved V gene, and the cause of the rest is unknown. V and J calls and clone size are as listed in that table; D and trimming were resolved from the DNA. Counted in this sample were 100,000 to 150,000 clones; about 84% of them appeared once. The ten largest clones add up to roughly an eighth of the sample.

The sequenced sample was peripheral blood. The rearranged segments are TRBV7-2 and TRBJ1-5; TRBD1 is perhaps the D gene, given 6 matching bases. This TCR was recovered from an older woman with acute or convalescent COVID-19. The CDR3 protein sequence reads: CASSLERGGQPQHF. The DNA sequence is given as TGTGCCAGCAGCTTAGAGAGGGGGGGTCAGCCCCAGCATTTT.